This entry lists 3 T cell receptor beta chains sequenced from one sample in a study of cytomegalovirus exposure and HLA in healthy donors (dated 2017 in TCRdb). Library preparation was by the immunoSEQ multiplex PCR assay. For the multiplex PCR, a mixture combining 60 forward primers for TCR Vbeta segments and 13 reverse primers for TCR Jbeta segments was used. Imported from immuneACCESS, the table was reduced by TCRdb to in-frame sequences with V and J called. These copies leave out some clones; in studies compared against another copy, an unresolved V gene accounts for under half, and the cause of the remainder is not known. The sample yields around 170,000 clones; around 80% were counted once. 6.5% to 8.5% of the sample is held by the ten biggest clonotypes. Sequencing input: PBMCs. The source of these receptors is a woman between 35 and 50 years old in good health and CMV-seropositive.

This sequence joins TRBV2 and TRBJ2-5; D may be TRBD1 (6 bases). Between the trimmed V and J ends, which lost 6 bases and 7 bases, there was a span of 18 bases. Germline V CDR1 and CDR2: SNHLY, FYNNEI. CDR3 size: 14 residues. This chain's CDR3 is CASSRDTEIRTQYF. CDR3 nucleotide sequence: TGTGCCAGCAGCCGGGACACGGAGATCCGGACCCAGTACTTC. The variable domain in full, completed from reference TRBV2 and TRBJ2-5, reads EPEVTQTPSHQVTQMGQEVILRCVPISNHLYFYWYRQILGQKVEFLVSFYNNEISEKSEIFDDQFSVERPDGSNFTLKIRSTKLEDSAMYFCASSRDTEIRTQYFGPGTRLLVL.

This rearrangement joins TRBV11-2 to TRBJ1-1; TRBD1 is a possible D gene (6 bases). V lost 5 bases and J lost 4, with 17 bases in between. Germline V CDR1 and CDR2: SGHAT, FQNNGV. This CDR3 spans 15 amino acids. This chain's CDR3 is CASSAILGGLTEAFF. As DNA, the CDR3 is TGTGCCAGCAGCGCCATTCTGGGGGGGCTCACTGAAGCTTTCTTT.

The chain has TRBV4-1 and TRBJ2-7; D remains ambiguous. CDR1 is MGHRA and CDR2 is YSYEKL in the germline V gene. The CDR3 runs 13 residues. Trimming left V 1 base short and J 3 bases short, with 7 bases between. CDR3 residues: CASSQGLRYEQYF. The CDR3 DNA sequence: TGCGCCAGCAGCCAAGGCCTACGCTACGAGCAGTACTTC.